A selection of T cell receptor beta chains follows, all from one sample in a study of T cells in Graves' hyperthyroidism and ophthalmopathy. From the multiplex PCR reads, TCRdb called clonotypes with MiXCR, one entry per CDR3 protein. The repertoire holds 620,000 or so distinct CDR3 sequences, with approximately 15% as singletons. The sample consisted of blood. The receptors stem from a woman between 50 and 59 years old with Graves' ophthalmopathy. Each CDR3 is given with its conserved first and last residue. D genes are given only for firm matches. Rows give clone size only sometimes, using once, few, many, or a class for an expanded clone.

TGTGCCAGTAGTGTTCGCGGGAGGCCCGACTACGAGCAGTACTTC	CASSVRGRPDYEQYF	TRBJ2-7	-	15	TRBV19	TRBD2
TGCAGCGTTGTCAGCGGGGGCATATATGAGCAGTTCTTC	CSVVSGGIYEQFF	TRBJ2-1	many	13	TRBV29-1	TRBD2
TGCAGTGCTACACCACTTTCGGTAGAATACTATGGCTACACCTTC	CSATPLSVEYYGYTF	TRBJ1-2	-	15	TRBV20-1	-
TGCGCCAGCAGCTTGAATCTCCAGGGCTACGAGCAGTACTTC	CASSLNLQGYEQYF	TRBJ2-7	many	14	TRBV5-1	-
TGTGCCAGCAGTTCACCTGCCCACGGACAGGAAAACTACAATGAGCAGTTCTTC	CASSSPAHGQENYNEQFF	TRBJ2-1	many	18	TRBV28	TRBD1
TGTGCCAGCAGCTTAGTCGGTGGGGCCAACGTCCTGACTTTC	CASSLVGGANVLTF	TRBJ2-6	many	14	TRBV7-9	-
TGTGCCAGCAGCTTATCAGGGGTTGGATACGAGCAGTACTTC	CASSLSGVGYEQYF	TRBJ2-7	many	14	TRBV11-3	-
TGTGCCAGCAGCTTGCCTACTGGGGTAGCTTTCTTT	CASSLPTGVAFF	TRBJ1-1	many	12	TRBV7-9	-
TGTGCCACCAGTGGGCAACCGGGGCTCTTCACAGATACGCAGTATTTT	CATSGQPGLFTDTQYF	TRBJ2-3	many	16	TRBV24-1	-
TGTGCCAGCAGTTTAAGCCGGACTAGCGAAGGTTACGAGCAGTACTTC	CASSLSRTSEGYEQYF	TRBJ2-7	many	16	TRBV27	TRBD2
TGTGCCAGCCGGGGACTAGCGGGAACGAACACCGGGGAGCTGTTTTTT	CASRGLAGTNTGELFF	TRBJ2-2	few	16	TRBV18	TRBD2